The clone carrying this T cell receptor beta chain was counted between two and nine times. Its target is not known. This CDR3 spans 14 amino acids. Germline loops: CDR1 SGHTA, CDR2 FQGNSA. V shed 5 bases and J shed 12 bases, with 22 bases lying between them. TCRdb re-derived calls from the RT-PCR reads in MiXCR, one entry per CDR3 protein. The sample includes 500,000 to 750,000 distinct CDR3 sequences, 12% to 15% of them seen just once. These data come from a study of response to subunit inactivated influenza vaccine. General study results and limits: With each seasonal influenza vaccination, the authors suggested, few new T cells are recruited.

The input for sequencing was PBMCs from blood, taken about 12 days after vaccination. The genes are TRBV7-2 and TRBJ1-1; D is perhaps TRBD1 (5 bases). The source is a man over 45 who received an inactivated influenza vaccine. The chain's CDR3 is CASSITGTSPGTFF. The CDR3 nucleotides read TGTGCCAGCAGCATTACCGGGACTTCTCCCGGAACTTTCTTT.